The source of this TCR beta chain is a study of blood T cell repertoires in COVID-19. Per the original methods: For nucleated cells, counts were estimated from reference gene primer amplification. The assay was immunoSEQ multiplex PCR, and TCRdb's table has in-frame clones only and misses some. V and J calls and clone size are given by that table; D and trimming were obtained from the DNA. The table includes hundreds of thousands of clones, approximately 90% detected once. Participants were aged about 18 to 100 years from 20 to 30 US areas. The V gene end was trimmed by 4 bases and the J gene end by 1 base; junction bases not matched to a gene: 9. The CDR3 runs to 18 residues. CDR1 SGHVS and CDR2 FNYEAQ come from the germline V gene.

The chain recombines TRBV7-6 with TRBJ2-2, with 10 positions matching TRBD1. This TCR derives from a woman aged 30 to 39 with acute COVID-19. Sequenced: PBMCs or T cells enriched from blood (not recorded which). The CDR3 region is CASSSTPGTGENTGELFF. The CDR3 DNA follows: TGTGCCAGCAGCTCCACGCCCGGGACAGGGGAGAACACCGGGGAGCTGTTTTTT.